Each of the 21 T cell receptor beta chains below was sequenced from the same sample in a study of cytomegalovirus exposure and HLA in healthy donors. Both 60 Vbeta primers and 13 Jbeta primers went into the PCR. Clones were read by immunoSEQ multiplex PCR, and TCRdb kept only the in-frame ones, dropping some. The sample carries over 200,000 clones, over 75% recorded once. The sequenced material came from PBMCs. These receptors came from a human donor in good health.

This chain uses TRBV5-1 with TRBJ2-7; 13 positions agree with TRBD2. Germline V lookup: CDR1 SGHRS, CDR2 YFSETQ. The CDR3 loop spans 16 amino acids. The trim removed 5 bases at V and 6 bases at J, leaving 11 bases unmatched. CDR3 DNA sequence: TGCGCCAGCAGTTCTCCGGGACTAGCGGGATCTGGCGAGCAGTACTTC. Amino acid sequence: CASSSPGLAGSGEQYF.

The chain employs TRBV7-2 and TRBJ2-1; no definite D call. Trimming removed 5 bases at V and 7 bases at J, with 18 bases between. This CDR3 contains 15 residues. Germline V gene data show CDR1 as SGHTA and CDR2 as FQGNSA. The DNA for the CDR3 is TGTGCCAGCAGCCCACCTAGATCGGGTTGGAATGAGCAGTTCTTC. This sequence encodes CASSPPRSGWNEQFF.

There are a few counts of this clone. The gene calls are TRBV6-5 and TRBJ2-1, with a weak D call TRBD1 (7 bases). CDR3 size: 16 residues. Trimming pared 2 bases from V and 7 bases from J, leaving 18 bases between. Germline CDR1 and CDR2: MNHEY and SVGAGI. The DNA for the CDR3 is TGTGCCAGCAGTTACAGGTGGGCGGGACAGTCTAATGAGCAGTTCTTC. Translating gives CASSYRWAGQSNEQFF.

CDR3 sequence reads: CAISETTGAHEQYF. CDR3 in DNA: TGTGCCATCAGTGAGACGACAGGGGCCCACGAGCAGTACTTC. The chain couples TRBV10-3 to TRBJ2-7; 8 nucleotides agree with TRBD1. CDR1 is ENHRY, CDR2 SYGVKD, per germline. This CDR3 has 14 amino acids. Unmatched junction bases numbered 5, after V lost 2 bases and J lost 5 bases.

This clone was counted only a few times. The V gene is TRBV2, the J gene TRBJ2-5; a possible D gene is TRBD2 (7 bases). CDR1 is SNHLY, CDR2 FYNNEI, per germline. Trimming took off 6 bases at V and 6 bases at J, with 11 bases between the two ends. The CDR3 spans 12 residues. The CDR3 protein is CASSGGPKTQYF. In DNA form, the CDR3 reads TGTGCCAGCAGCGGGGGGCCCAAGACCCAGTACTTC.

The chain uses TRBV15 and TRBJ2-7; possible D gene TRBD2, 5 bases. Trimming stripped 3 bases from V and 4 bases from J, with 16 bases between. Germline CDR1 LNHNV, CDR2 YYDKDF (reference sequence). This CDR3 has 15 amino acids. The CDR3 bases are TGTGCCACCAGCAGTCCTGGACTGGGCTCATACGAGCAGTACTTC. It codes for CATSSPGLGSYEQYF.

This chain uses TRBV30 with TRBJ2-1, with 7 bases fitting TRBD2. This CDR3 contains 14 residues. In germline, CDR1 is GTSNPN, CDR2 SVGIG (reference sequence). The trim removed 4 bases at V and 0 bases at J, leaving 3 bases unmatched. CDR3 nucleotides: TGTGCCTGGACCCCTAGCGGCTCCTACAATGAGCAGTTCTTC. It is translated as CAWTPSGSYNEQFF.

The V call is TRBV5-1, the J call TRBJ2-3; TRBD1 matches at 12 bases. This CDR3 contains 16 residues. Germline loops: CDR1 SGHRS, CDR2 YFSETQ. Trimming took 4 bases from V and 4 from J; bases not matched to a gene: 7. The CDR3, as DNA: TGCGCCAGCAGCACGGGACAGGGGGCGCTTGCAGATACGCAGTATTTT. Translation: CASSTGQGALADTQYF.

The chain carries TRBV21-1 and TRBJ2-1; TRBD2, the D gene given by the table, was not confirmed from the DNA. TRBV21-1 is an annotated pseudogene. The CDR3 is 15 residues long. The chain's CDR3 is CASSTSGRRLREQFF. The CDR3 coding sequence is TGTGCCAGCAGCACTAGCGGGAGAAGGCTCAGGGAGCAGTTCTTC.

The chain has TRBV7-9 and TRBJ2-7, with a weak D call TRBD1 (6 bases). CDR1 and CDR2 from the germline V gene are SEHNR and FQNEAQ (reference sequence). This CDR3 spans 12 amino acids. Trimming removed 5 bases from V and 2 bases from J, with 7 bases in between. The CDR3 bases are TGTGCCAGCAGCCGGGACACCTACGAGCAGTACTTC. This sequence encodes CASSRDTYEQYF.

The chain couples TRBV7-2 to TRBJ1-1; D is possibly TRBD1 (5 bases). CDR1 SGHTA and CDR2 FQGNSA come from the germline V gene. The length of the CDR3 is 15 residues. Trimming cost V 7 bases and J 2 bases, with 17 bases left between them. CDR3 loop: CASNTPGPINTEAFF. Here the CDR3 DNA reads TGTGCCAGCAACACCCCAGGGCCCATTAACACTGAAGCTTTCTTT.

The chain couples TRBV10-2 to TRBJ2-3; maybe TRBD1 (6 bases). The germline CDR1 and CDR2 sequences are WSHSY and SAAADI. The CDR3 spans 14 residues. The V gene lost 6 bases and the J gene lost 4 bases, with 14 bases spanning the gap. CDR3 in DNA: TGCGCCAGCAGAGGGGGATTGAAGCCAGATACGCAGTATTTT. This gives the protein CASRGGLKPDTQYF.

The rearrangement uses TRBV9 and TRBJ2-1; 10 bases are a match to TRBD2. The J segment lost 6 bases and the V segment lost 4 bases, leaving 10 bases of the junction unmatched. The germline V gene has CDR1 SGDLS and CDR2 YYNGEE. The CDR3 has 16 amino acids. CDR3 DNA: TGTGCCAGCAGCCCAGGGGCTAGCGGGGGAGTCAATGAGCAGTTCTTC. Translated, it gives CASSPGASGGVNEQFF.

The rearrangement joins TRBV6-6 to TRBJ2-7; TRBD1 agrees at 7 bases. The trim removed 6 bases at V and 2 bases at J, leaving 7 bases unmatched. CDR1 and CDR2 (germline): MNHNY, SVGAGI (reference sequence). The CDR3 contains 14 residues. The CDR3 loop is CASSLTGVTYEQYF. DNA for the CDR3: TGTGCCAGCAGCCTCACAGGGGTGACCTACGAGCAGTACTTC.

DNA of the CDR3: TGCGCCAGCCAGGGGGGTCGCGAGCAGTACTTC. The encoded protein is CASQGGREQYF. The genes are TRBV5-1 and TRBJ2-7; maybe TRBD1 (7 bases). Germline CDR1 is SGHRS and CDR2 is YFSETQ. V was trimmed by 7 bases and J by 6 bases, leaving 11 bases between them. This CDR3 contains 11 residues. Complete variable domain (other parts from reference TRBV5-1 and TRBJ2-7): KAGVTQTPRYLIKTRGQQVTLSCSPISGHRSVSWYQQTPGQGLQFLFEYFSETQRNKGNFPGRFSGRQFSNSRSEMNVSTLELGDSALYLCASQGGREQYFGPGTRLTVT.

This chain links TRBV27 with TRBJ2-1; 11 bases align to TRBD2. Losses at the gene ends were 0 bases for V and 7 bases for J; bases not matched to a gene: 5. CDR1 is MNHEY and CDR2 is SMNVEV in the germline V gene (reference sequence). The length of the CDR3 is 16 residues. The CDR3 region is CASSLSGGLAANEQFF. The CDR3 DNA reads TGTGCCAGCAGTTTATCCGGGGGACTAGCGGCTAATGAGCAGTTCTTC.

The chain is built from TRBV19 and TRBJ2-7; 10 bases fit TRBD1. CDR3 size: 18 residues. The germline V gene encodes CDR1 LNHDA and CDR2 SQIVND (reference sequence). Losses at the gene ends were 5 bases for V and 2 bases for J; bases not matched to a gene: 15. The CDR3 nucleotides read TGTGCCAGTAGTTCCGGAAGGGGACAGGGGACGGGGGCCTACGAGCAGTACTTC. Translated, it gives CASSSGRGQGTGAYEQYF.

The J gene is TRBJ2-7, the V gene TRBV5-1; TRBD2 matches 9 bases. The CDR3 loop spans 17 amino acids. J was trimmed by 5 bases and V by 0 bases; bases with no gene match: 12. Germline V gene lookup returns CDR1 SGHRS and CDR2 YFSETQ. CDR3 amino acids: CASSLAVGAGGAHEQYF. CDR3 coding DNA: TGCGCCAGCAGCTTGGCGGTTGGAGCGGGAGGTGCCCACGAGCAGTACTTC.

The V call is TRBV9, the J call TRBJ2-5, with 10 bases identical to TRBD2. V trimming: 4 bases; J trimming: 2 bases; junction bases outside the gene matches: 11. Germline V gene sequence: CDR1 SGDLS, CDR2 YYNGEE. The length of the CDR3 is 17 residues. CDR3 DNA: TGTGCCAGCAGCCCCGGAGGGGGGACTAGCGCGCAAGAGACCCAGTACTTC. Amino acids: CASSPGGGTSAQETQYF.

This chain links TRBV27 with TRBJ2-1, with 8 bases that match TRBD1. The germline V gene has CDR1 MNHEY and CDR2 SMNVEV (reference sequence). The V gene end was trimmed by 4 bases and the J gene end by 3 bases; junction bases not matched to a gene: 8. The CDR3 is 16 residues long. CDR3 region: CASSSYAGGLYNEQFF. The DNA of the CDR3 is TGTGCCAGCAGTTCATATGCAGGGGGCCTCTACAATGAGCAGTTCTTC.

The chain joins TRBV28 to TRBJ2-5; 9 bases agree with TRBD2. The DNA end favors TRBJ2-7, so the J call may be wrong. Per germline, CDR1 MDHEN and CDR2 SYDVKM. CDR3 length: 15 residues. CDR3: CASSLPTSGAYEQYF. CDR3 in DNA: TGTGCCAGCAGTTTACCGACTAGCGGAGCCTACGAGCAGTACTTC.